Reported below is one T cell receptor (beta chain). Sequenced by immunoSEQ multiplex PCR; TCRdb stores in-frame clones only, minus some. The profile covers 260,000 or so clones, with 65% to 85% appearing a single time and roughly 5.7% taken by the ten largest. This entry comes from a study of blood T cell repertoires in COVID-19. The CDR3 is made up of 13 amino acids. The germline gives CDR1 SGHDT, CDR2 YYEEEE. Trimming left V 3 bases short and J 7 bases short, with 13 bases between. This chain joins TRBV5-6 and TRBJ1-2; a possible D gene is TRBD1 (6 bases). The sample consisted of peripheral blood. The origin of this receptor is a man older than 75 with acute or convalescent COVID-19. CDR3 amino acids: CASSSEKGVGYTF. In DNA form, the CDR3 reads TGTGCCAGCAGCTCAGAGAAGGGGGTTGGCTACACCTTC.